This TCR beta chain derives from a study of CXCR3-negative and CXCR3-positive naive CD8 T cells (dated by TCRdb to between 2018 and 2020). Turning to the overall study: In total, roughly 140 million TRB reads were obtained, which works out to roughly 1.5 +/- 0.3 million reads per library. The TRBV-TRBJ cluster analysis covered naive subsets from a handful of donors and memory cells from 3 donors. Data from fewer than 12 donors, pooled across two independent experiments, went into the diversity and physicochemical repertoire analyses. On the study overall, not on this receptor specifically: Compared with CXCR3-negative naive cells, CXCR3-positive naive cells had TRB CDR3s with higher hydrophobicity (lower Kidera factor 4), lower energy, and higher strength and volume indices. Surface CD5, linked to self-reactivity in mice, was comparable between naive subsets; TCR interaction strength was therefore also inferred from TRB CDR3 physicochemical properties. Naive CXCR3-negative and CXCR3-positive cells from the same donor showed similar TRBV-TRBJ usage, whereas memory cells showed distinct patterns. Repertoire diversity was comparably high in both naive subsets but much lower in memory CD8+ T cells. Freshly isolated PBMCs were used for most assays because CXCR3 expression went down partially after cryopreservation.

In the case of this clonotype: There is no known antigen for this receptor.

The CDR3 has 15 amino acids, counting the end cysteine and phenylalanine. DNA for this receptor is not on file. CDR1 and CDR2, per the germline V gene, are SQVTM and ANQGSEA. Data came from a NextSeq 550. The Human TCR Profiling Kit (MiLaboratory) was used to make UMI-labeled 5' RACE TRB cDNA libraries. cDNA synthesis used the entire amount of extracted RNA, and PCR amplification then used the entire amount of cDNA produced. The libraries were made side by side, with each library going through the same number of PCR cycles. As for the original processing: About 50,000 +/- 10,000 unique UMI-labeled TRB cDNA molecules per library were extracted with MIGEC and MiXCR, with at least two reads per UMI required. On average, each library contained about 40,000 +/- 10,000 functional in-frame TRB CDR3 nucleotide clonotypes without stop codons. Diversity metrics, including normalized Shannon-Wiener and Chao1, were computed in VDJtools after downsampling to 5000 UMI-labeled TRB molecules per sample. VDJtools was used to calculate clonotype-size-weighted physicochemical properties of the central five CDR3 residues, namely interaction energy, strength, volume and Kidera factor 4. TCRdb reprocessed the reads, so every CDR3 protein sequence counts as one entry and DNA is not shown. These V and J calls derive from TCRdb rather than the authors' analysis. The sample table holds 84,000 or so distinct CDR3 sequences. In total, the top ten clones hold about 1.6% of the sample.

Each CD8+ T cell subset was flow-sorted in triplicate, and 300,000 to 350,000 cells per subset were placed directly into RLT lysis buffer. To exclude memory contaminants, naive CD8+ T cells were stringently defined as CD45RO-CCR7+CD27+CD95-. Peripheral blood mononuclear cells were isolated from buffy coats using standard density gradient centrifugation. Naive CXCR3-negative and CXCR3-positive CD8+ T cells were flow-sorted using a FACSAria III. Total RNA was extracted from sorted cells using an RNeasy Mini Kit. The chain employs TRBV29-1 and TRBJ2-2; TCRdb proposes TRBD1, but this gene call is untestable without DNA. The sequenced sample consisted of naive CXCR3- CD8+ T cells from blood. The cell subset or site label, as the study defines it: CD45RO-CCR7+CD27+CD95- naive CD8+ T cells lacking CXCR3 (TNR3-). The clonotype comes from a human donor in good health. Some clones in this sample may be carry-over from other donors' samples. The CDR3 protein sequence reads: CSVAGTGGFTGELFF.